These T cell receptor beta chains were read from a single sample in a study of blood T cell repertoires in COVID-19. Sequencing used immunoSEQ multiplex PCR; TCRdb keeps in-frame clones, though not all of them. The sample includes tens of thousands of clones, 90% seen only once; the top ten take approximately 7%. The specimen was peripheral blood. The source is a man in his late teens or twenties with COVID-19, enrolled during active disease. Both conserved end residues are part of each CDR3. A D gene is named only where the DNA matches it firmly. Clone size is not always given. Where it is, it says once, few, many or a class for expanded clones.

clone_size,j_call,v_call,d_call,cdr3_aa,cdr3_nt
few,TRBJ2-7,TRBV7-2,.,CASSKGTPGTAYEQYF,TGTGCCAGCAGCAAAGGGACACCGGGAACAGCCTACGAGCAGTACTTC
.,TRBJ2-1,TRBV5-1,TRBD1,CASSVRQGRFYNEQFF,TGCGCCAGCAGCGTACGACAGGGCCGATTTTACAATGAGCAGTTCTTC
.,TRBJ2-5,TRBV6-5,.,CASGLQETQYF,TGTGCCAGCGGCCTCCAAGAGACCCAGTACTTC
.,TRBJ2-1,TRBV15,TRBD1,CATSRKATNMGRQGARNEQFF,TGTGCCACCAGCAGGAAAGCTACCAACATGGGTCGACAGGGGGCCCGCAATGAGCAGTTCTTC
once,TRBJ2-1,TRBV30,TRBD1,CAWSGAWDRGYNEQFF,TGTGCCTGGAGTGGGGCGTGGGACAGGGGCTACAATGAGCAGTTCTTC
.,TRBJ1-4,TRBV7-9,.,CASSLGVREKLLF,TGTGCCAGCAGCTTAGGTGTACGAGAAAAACTGCTTTTT
.,TRBJ1-2,TRBV29-1,.,CSGLKGDYGYTF,TGCAGCGGCCTAAAGGGAGACTATGGCTACACCTTC
few,TRBJ2-7,TRBV7-2,TRBD2,CASSKAGRAYEQYF,TGTGCCAGCAGCAAGGCGGGGAGGGCCTACGAGCAGTACTTC
.,TRBJ2-7,TRBV5-6,TRBD1,CASSFGDRGVEQYF,TGTGCCAGCAGCTTCGGGGACAGGGGTGTAGAGCAGTACTTC
.,TRBJ1-4,TRBV6-2/TRBV6-3,TRBD1,CASSGTGASEKLFF,TGTGCCAGCAGCGGGACAGGGGCGAGTGAAAAACTGTTTTTT
.,TRBJ2-5,TRBV7-6,TRBD2,CASSLARGTGTSVETQYF,TGTGCCAGCAGCTTAGCAAGGGGAACTGGGACTAGCGTTGAGACCCAGTACTTC
.,TRBJ1-2,TRBV28,TRBD1,CASNPGQSYGYTF,TGTGCCAGCAACCCGGGACAGTCCTATGGCTACACCTTC
.,TRBJ2-3,TRBV10-1,.,CARQTDTQYF,TGCGCCAGACAGACAGATACGCAGTATTTT
.,TRBJ2-7,TRBV25-1,TRBD2,CASSPGGYEQYF,TGTGCCAGCAGCCCCGGGGGGTACGAGCAGTACTTC
.,TRBJ2-7,TRBV7-8,TRBD1,CASSSGQGSYEQYF,TGTGCCAGCAGCTCGGGACAGGGGTCCTACGAGCAGTACTTC
once,TRBJ1-1,TRBV7-2,.,CASSLVIRNTEAFF,TGTGCCAGCAGCTTAGTGATCAGAAACACTGAAGCTTTCTTT
.,TRBJ2-7,TRBV27,.,CASKWGGGSLYEQYF,TGTGCCAGCAAATGGGGGGGCGGCTCTCTTTACGAGCAGTACTTC
.,TRBJ1-6,TRBV5-4,.,CASSLDQGQGSPLHF,TGTGCCAGCAGCTTGGATCAGGGGCAGGGTTCACCCCTCCACTTT